This passage covers 20 T cell receptor beta chains from one sample sequenced in a study of T cells expressing NK-cell markers. TCRdb processed the 5' RACE reads again and assigns one entry to each CDR3 protein, with no DNA. The listing contains about 180,000 distinct CDR3 sequences. Material: blood T cells: a sorted CD56 or NKG2C T cell subset, CD4+ or CD8+ T cells, or bulk PBMC T cells (not recorded which). Receptors originate from a man aged 18 to 69 in good health.

This sequence joins TRBV27 and TRBJ2-1; the TCRdb D gene call, TRBD1, has no DNA to confirm it. Germline V gene sequence: CDR1 MNHEY, CDR2 SMNVEV (reference sequence). The CDR3 covers 16 residues. The CDR3 loop reads CASSAYRGVSYNEQFF.

The genes are TRBV7-9 and TRBJ2-7; TCRdb calls TRBD1, which cannot be checked without DNA. This CDR3 is built from 14 residues. The germline V gene encodes CDR1 SEHNR and CDR2 FQNEAQ (reference sequence). The CDR3 spells CASSYTGTAYEQYF.

This chain connects TRBV2 to TRBJ2-1. Looked up from germline, CDR1 is SNHLY and CDR2 is FYNNEI. This CDR3 has 13 residues. The CDR3 reads CARRQSTYNEQFF.

The CDR3 loop is CASTQRGQGNYEQYF. J is TRBJ2-7 and V is TRBV2; TCRdb's assignment of TRBD1 cannot be checked, as there is no DNA. The germline CDR1 and CDR2 sequences are SNHLY and FYNNEI. This CDR3 has 15 residues.

V and J are TRBV30 and TRBJ2-3; TCRdb names TRBD1, which stays unverified in the absence of DNA. Germline loops: CDR1 GTSNPN, CDR2 SVGIG (reference sequence). CDR3 size: 16 residues. The CDR3 sequence: CAWSVPGGGLTDTQYF.

CDR3 residues: CASSYSESETAAYNEQFF. The chain employs TRBV6-5 and TRBJ2-1. The length of the CDR3 is 18 residues. The germline CDR1 and CDR2 sequences are MNHEY and SVGAGI.

The chain carries TRBV5-1 and TRBJ1-6. This CDR3 comprises 15 residues. Germline-derived CDR1 and CDR2 are SGHRS and YFSETQ. The CDR3 region is CASSLGWQDNSPLHF.

The chain joins TRBV3-1 to TRBJ2-7. The CDR3 has 14 amino acids. CDR1 and CDR2 from the germline V gene are LGHDT and YNNKEL (reference sequence). The CDR3 spells CASSQEILTTEQYF.

This rearrangement joins TRBV7-7 to TRBJ2-1; with no DNA, the TCRdb D assignment of TRBD1 cannot be verified. This CDR3 spans 15 amino acids. CDR1 SSHAT and CDR2 FNYEAQ come from the germline V gene (reference sequence). The CDR3 is CASSPEGQGRSEQFF.

This chain links TRBV27 with TRBJ2-5; with no DNA, the TCRdb D assignment of TRBD2 cannot be verified. CDR3 length: 15 amino acids. From germline, CDR1 is MNHEY and CDR2 SMNVEV (reference sequence). The CDR3 loop is CASSPQRGYQETQYF.

The V call is TRBV4-1, the J call TRBJ2-3; the D call of TRBD1 rests on TCRdb alone, since no DNA is present to check it. The CDR3 is made up of 15 amino acids. Germline CDR1 and CDR2: MGHRA and YSYEKL. CDR3 region: CASSPQDRAGDTQYF.

V gene TRBV7-9 combines with J gene TRBJ2-6; TCRdb picks TRBD1, but there is no DNA to check that call. The germline V gene encodes CDR1 SEHNR and CDR2 FQNEAQ (reference sequence). This CDR3 region has 16 residues. The CDR3 region is CASSLGTGVGANVLTF.

The J gene is TRBJ2-3, the V gene TRBV7-2; TCRdb reports TRBD1, a call that lacks DNA to check it against. The CDR3 has 15 residues. The germline V gene encodes CDR1 SGHTA and CDR2 FQGNSA. Here the CDR3 reads CASSIGAHRADTQYF.

V usage is TRBV28 and J usage is TRBJ2-1; TCRdb picks TRBD2, but there is no DNA to check that call. The CDR3 has 16 residues. Germline values: CDR1 MDHEN, CDR2 SYDVKM. The CDR3 region is CASKDTSGGGNNEQFF. Based on the CDR3 plus reference TRBV28 and TRBJ2-1, the full variable domain is DVKVTQSSRYLVKRTGEKVFLECVQDMDHENMFWYRQDPGLGLRLIYFSYDVKMKEKGDIPEGYSVSREKKERFSLILESASTNQTSMYLCASKDTSGGGNNEQFFGPGTRLTVL.

The rearrangement uses TRBV27 and TRBJ2-7; TCRdb's assignment of TRBD1 cannot be checked, as there is no DNA. In germline, CDR1 is MNHEY, CDR2 SMNVEV (reference sequence). The CDR3 has 14 amino acids. The CDR3 is CASSRRGWAYEQYF.

The gene calls are TRBV29-1 and TRBJ1-2; lacking DNA, the TRBD1 call made by TCRdb goes unchecked. The CDR3 consists of 12 residues. Germline V gene sequence: CDR1 SQVTM, CDR2 ANQGSEA. CDR3 amino acids: CSGDRVNYGYTF.

This chain links TRBV19 with TRBJ1-5; lacking DNA, the TRBD1 call made by TCRdb goes unchecked. The CDR3 length is 16 residues. The germline V gene has CDR1 LNHDA and CDR2 SQIVND (reference sequence). CDR3 protein: CASSWDIGGINQPQHF. The variable domain in full, completed from reference TRBV19 and TRBJ1-5, reads DGGITQSPKYLFRKEGQNVTLSCEQNLNHDAMYWYRQDPGQGLRLIYYSQIVNDFQKGDIAEGYSVSREKKESFPLTVTSAQKNPTAFYLCASSWDIGGINQPQHFGDGTRLSIL.

The gene calls are TRBV21-1 and TRBJ1-2; TCRdb outputs TRBD1, but without DNA this stays unchecked. TRBV21-1 represents a pseudogene. This CDR3 is 11 amino acids long. The CDR3 sequence: CIFNQGYGYTF.

This rearrangement joins TRBV6-4 to TRBJ2-7. CDR3 length: 14 residues. The germline V gene has CDR1 MRHNA and CDR2 SNTAGT. CDR3 residues: CASSPDFSGLEQYF.

J is TRBJ1-4 and V is TRBV7-6. CDR1 is SGHVS, CDR2 FNYEAQ, per germline. The CDR3 length is 14 residues. The CDR3 here is CASSSRASDEKLFF.